This T cell receptor beta chain was sequenced in a study of control samples from healthy donors and cancer patients. Clones were read by immunoSEQ multiplex PCR, and TCRdb kept only the in-frame ones, dropping some. The table shows about 73,000 clones, with roughly 87% occurring only once. This CDR3 is built from 15 residues. CDR1 is MGHRA and CDR2 is YSYEKL in the germline V gene. After removal of 3 bases from V and 4 bases from J, the junction contained 6 bases not matched to a gene. This clone was found once. The J gene is TRBJ2-5, the V gene TRBV4-1; 9 positions agree with TRBD1. The sample taken for sequencing was blood. The TCR sequence derives from a woman aged 45 to 65 in good health. In DNA form, the CDR3 reads TGCGCCAGCAGCCAGACAGGGGGGAGTCGAGAGACCCAGTACTTC. Its translation is CASSQTGGSRETQYF.